These T cell receptor beta chains were read from a single sample in a study of shared clonotypes between healthy human individuals. Clones were read by immunoSEQ multiplex PCR, and TCRdb kept only the in-frame ones, dropping some. Altogether 450,000 to 550,000 clones are present, about four fifths being singletons, with the ten largest covering roughly 13%. The source material was PBMCs. The receptor source for this set is a woman in her 40s in good health. Some clones in this sample may be carry-over from other donors' samples. CDR3s include the opening cysteine and the closing phenylalanine or tryptophan. The D gene is left open where the match is weak. Clone size is stated in some rows and not others, as once, few, many or a class when expanded.

j_gene: TRBJ1-3; d_gene: NA; abundance: once; v_gene: TRBV2; CDR3aa: CASSGTESRTIYF; CDR3nt: TGTGCCAGCAGTGGGACAGAATCTAGGACCATATATTTT
j_gene: TRBJ2-7; d_gene: TRBD2; abundance: NA; v_gene: TRBV9; CDR3aa: CASSPGLAGAGLIYEQYF; CDR3nt: TGTGCCAGCAGCCCGGGACTAGCGGGAGCCGGGCTCATATACGAGCAGTACTTC
j_gene: TRBJ2-3; d_gene: NA; abundance: NA; v_gene: TRBV5-1; CDR3aa: CASSLRGVRTDTQYF; CDR3nt: TGCGCCAGCAGCTTGAGGGGGGTCCGCACAGATACGCAGTATTTT
j_gene: TRBJ2-6; d_gene: TRBD1; abundance: NA; v_gene: TRBV7-2; CDR3aa: CASSPGQAGANVLTF; CDR3nt: TGTGCCAGCAGCCCCGGACAGGCTGGGGCCAACGTCCTGACTTTC
j_gene: TRBJ2-1; d_gene: TRBD1; abundance: NA; v_gene: TRBV19; CDR3aa: CASSRGTGTPYNEQFF; CDR3nt: TGTGCCAGTAGTAGGGGGACAGGTACCCCGTACAATGAGCAGTTCTTC
j_gene: TRBJ1-4; d_gene: NA; abundance: NA; v_gene: TRBV28; CDR3aa: CASRPPRGQTGATNEKLFF; CDR3nt: TGTGCCAGCAGGCCACCACGGGGTCAAACAGGTGCAACTAATGAAAAACTGTTTTTT
j_gene: TRBJ1-3; d_gene: NA; abundance: NA; v_gene: TRBV5-1; CDR3aa: CASSLQGSGNTIYF; CDR3nt: TGCGCCAGCAGCTTGCAGGGCTCTGGAAACACCATATATTTT
j_gene: TRBJ2-7; d_gene: TRBD1; abundance: NA; v_gene: TRBV25-1; CDR3aa: CASSESPLDRGICEQYF; CDR3nt: TGTGCCAGCAGTGAATCACCGTTGGACAGGGGAATTTGCGAGCAGTACTTC
j_gene: TRBJ2-4; d_gene: NA; abundance: NA; v_gene: TRBV9; CDR3aa: CASSLHGSAKNIQYF; CDR3nt: TGTGCCAGCAGCCTCCACGGGTCGGCCAAAAACATTCAGTACTTC
j_gene: TRBJ2-1; d_gene: NA; abundance: NA; v_gene: TRBV4-3; CDR3aa: CASSRLVVAGTDNEQFF; CDR3nt: TGCGCCAGCAGCCGCCTAGTCGTCGCGGGAACGGACAATGAGCAGTTCTTC
j_gene: TRBJ2-3; d_gene: NA; abundance: NA; v_gene: TRBV4-2; CDR3aa: CASSQDLLTDTQYF; CDR3nt: TGTGCCAGCAGCCAAGATCTACTTACAGATACGCAGTATTTT
j_gene: TRBJ2-7; d_gene: NA; abundance: NA; v_gene: TRBV7-9; CDR3aa: CASSLYRGRGVYEQYF; CDR3nt: TGTGCCAGCAGCTTATACCGGGGCAGGGGCGTCTACGAGCAGTACTTC
j_gene: TRBJ1-4; d_gene: TRBD1; abundance: NA; v_gene: TRBV2; CDR3aa: CASSGTGGRKLFF; CDR3nt: TGTGCCAGCAGTGGGACAGGCGGAAGAAAACTGTTTTTT
j_gene: TRBJ2-7; d_gene: NA; abundance: once; v_gene: TRBV7-2; CDR3aa: CASSLMGIPRPYEQYF; CDR3nt: TGTGCCAGCAGCTTAATGGGGATCCCACGACCATACGAGCAGTACTTC
j_gene: TRBJ2-7; d_gene: TRBD1; abundance: once; v_gene: TRBV28; CDR3aa: CASSGTGYPYEQYF; CDR3nt: TGTGCCAGCAGCGGGACAGGTTACCCCTACGAGCAGTACTTC
j_gene: TRBJ1-1; d_gene: NA; abundance: NA; v_gene: TRBV18; CDR3aa: CASSPVQGVNTEAFF; CDR3nt: TGTGCCAGCTCACCGGTACAGGGAGTTAACACTGAAGCTTTCTTT
j_gene: TRBJ2-3; d_gene: NA; abundance: NA; v_gene: TRBV5-1; CDR3aa: CASNSRVLGTDTQYF; CDR3nt: TGCGCCAGCAATAGCAGGGTTCTAGGCACAGATACGCAGTATTTT
j_gene: TRBJ2-3; d_gene: NA; abundance: NA; v_gene: TRBV18; CDR3aa: CASSPHPPGGTDTQYF; CDR3nt: TGTGCCAGCTCACCTCACCCGCCGGGCGGCACAGATACGCAGTATTTT
j_gene: TRBJ2-7; d_gene: TRBD2; abundance: NA; v_gene: TRBV6-5; CDR3aa: CASRPGGRVNEQYF; CDR3nt: TGTGCCAGCAGGCCCGGGGGGAGGGTCAACGAGCAGTACTTC
j_gene: TRBJ2-2; d_gene: TRBD1; abundance: NA; v_gene: TRBV11-2; CDR3aa: CASSVTGTGNTGELFF; CDR3nt: TGTGCCAGCAGCGTAACCGGGACAGGGAACACCGGGGAGCTGTTTTTT
j_gene: TRBJ2-7; d_gene: NA; abundance: NA; v_gene: TRBV15; CDR3aa: CATSGDTSYEQYF; CDR3nt: TGTGCCACCAGCGGAGACACCTCCTACGAGCAGTACTTC
j_gene: TRBJ1-4; d_gene: TRBD1; abundance: once; v_gene: TRBV9; CDR3aa: CASSNGQANEKLFF; CDR3nt: TGTGCCAGCAGCAACGGACAGGCAAATGAAAAACTGTTTTTT
j_gene: TRBJ2-1; d_gene: TRBD2; abundance: NA; v_gene: TRBV11-3; CDR3aa: CASSLRLAGVNEQFF; CDR3nt: TGTGCCAGCAGTCTTAGACTAGCGGGAGTCAATGAGCAGTTCTTC
j_gene: TRBJ2-1; d_gene: NA; abundance: NA; v_gene: TRBV19; CDR3aa: CASSNPRLGGEQFF; CDR3nt: TGTGCCAGTAGTAACCCCAGGTTGGGGGGTGAGCAGTTCTTC
j_gene: TRBJ2-3; d_gene: TRBD1; abundance: NA; v_gene: TRBV30; CDR3aa: CAWSVGTGADTQYF; CDR3nt: TGTGCCTGGAGTGTCGGGACAGGGGCAGATACGCAGTATTTT
j_gene: TRBJ2-2; d_gene: NA; abundance: NA; v_gene: TRBV18; CDR3aa: CASSPDRSGELFF; CDR3nt: TGTGCCAGCTCGCCTGACAGGAGCGGGGAGCTGTTTTTT
j_gene: TRBJ1-1; d_gene: TRBD1; abundance: NA; v_gene: TRBV27; CDR3aa: CASSPRTGQTEAFF; CDR3nt: TGTGCCAGCAGTCCACGGACAGGGCAAACTGAAGCTTTCTTT
j_gene: TRBJ2-3; d_gene: TRBD2; abundance: NA; v_gene: TRBV28; CDR3aa: CASSLWTSGASTDTQYF; CDR3nt: TGTGCCAGCAGTTTATGGACTAGCGGGGCTAGCACAGATACGCAGTATTTT
j_gene: TRBJ2-5; d_gene: NA; abundance: NA; v_gene: TRBV7-3; CDR3aa: CASSPGSGETQYF; CDR3nt: TGTGCCAGCAGCCCCGGGTCGGGGGAGACCCAGTACTTC
j_gene: TRBJ2-3; d_gene: NA; abundance: NA; v_gene: TRBV5-1; CDR3aa: CASSLMRVLTDTQYF; CDR3nt: TGCGCCAGCAGCTTGATGAGGGTACTCACAGATACGCAGTATTTT
j_gene: TRBJ2-1; d_gene: TRBD2; abundance: NA; v_gene: TRBV5-1; CDR3aa: CASSSGTSGTEQFF; CDR3nt: TGCGCCAGCAGCTCCGGGACTAGCGGGACCGAGCAGTTCTTC
j_gene: TRBJ2-1; d_gene: NA; abundance: NA; v_gene: TRBV5-1; CDR3aa: CASSLGTDNEQFF; CDR3nt: TGCGCCAGCAGCTTGGGGACGGATAATGAGCAGTTCTTC
j_gene: TRBJ2-1; d_gene: TRBD1; abundance: NA; v_gene: TRBV4-2; CDR3aa: CASSQTTGATYNEQFF; CDR3nt: TGTGCCAGCAGCCAAACGACAGGGGCCACCTACAATGAGCAGTTCTTC
j_gene: TRBJ1-3; d_gene: NA; abundance: NA; v_gene: TRBV10-3; CDR3aa: CAINGGSGNTIYF; CDR3nt: TGTGCCATCAATGGGGGCTCTGGAAACACCATATATTTT
j_gene: TRBJ2-1; d_gene: TRBD2; abundance: NA; v_gene: TRBV7-9; CDR3aa: CALGLAGGPREQFF; CDR3nt: TGTGCCCTCGGGCTAGCGGGAGGGCCGAGGGAGCAGTTCTTC
j_gene: TRBJ2-7; d_gene: NA; abundance: NA; v_gene: TRBV30; CDR3aa: CAWSRGFSYEQYF; CDR3nt: TGTGCCTGGAGTAGGGGGTTTTCCTACGAGCAGTACTTC
j_gene: TRBJ2-1; d_gene: NA; abundance: NA; v_gene: TRBV6-5; CDR3aa: CASSDRTPWGQFF; CDR3nt: TGTGCCAGCAGTGACCGGACACCTTGGGGGCAGTTCTTC
j_gene: TRBJ2-7; d_gene: NA; abundance: NA; v_gene: TRBV6-5; CDR3aa: CASRPLGGKGEQYF; CDR3nt: TGTGCCAGCAGACCCCTTGGGGGGAAAGGGGAGCAGTACTTC
j_gene: TRBJ2-7; d_gene: TRBD1; abundance: NA; v_gene: TRBV30; CDR3aa: CAWRRGQEANYEQYF; CDR3nt: TGTGCCTGGAGACGCGGACAGGAAGCAAACTACGAGCAGTACTTC
j_gene: TRBJ2-1; d_gene: TRBD2; abundance: NA; v_gene: TRBV7-3; CDR3aa: CASSLRGGRPSSYNEQFF; CDR3nt: TGTGCCAGCAGCTTAAGAGGCGGGAGGCCCAGCTCCTACAATGAGCAGTTCTTC
j_gene: TRBJ1-1; d_gene: NA; abundance: NA; v_gene: TRBV19; CDR3aa: CASSIYQGPEAFF; CDR3nt: TGTGCCAGTAGTATATACCAGGGCCCTGAAGCTTTCTTT
j_gene: TRBJ2-3; d_gene: NA; abundance: NA; v_gene: TRBV6-5; CDR3aa: CASSLGTHTTDTQYF; CDR3nt: TGTGCCAGCAGTCTAGGGACTCACACCACAGATACGCAGTATTTT
j_gene: TRBJ2-3; d_gene: NA; abundance: NA; v_gene: TRBV5-4; CDR3aa: CASSYVGTDTQYF; CDR3nt: TGTGCCAGCAGTTACGTGGGGACAGATACGCAGTATTTT
j_gene: TRBJ1-1; d_gene: TRBD1; abundance: NA; v_gene: TRBV4-3; CDR3aa: CASSQEARTGGSEAFF; CDR3nt: TGCGCCAGCAGCCAAGAGGCTAGGACAGGGGGCTCGGAAGCTTTCTTT
j_gene: TRBJ1-1; d_gene: NA; abundance: NA; v_gene: TRBV30; CDR3aa: CAWSVLPDEGTEAFF; CDR3nt: TGTGCCTGGAGTGTACTGCCGGACGAGGGGACTGAAGCTTTCTTT
j_gene: TRBJ2-3; d_gene: NA; abundance: NA; v_gene: TRBV28; CDR3aa: CASSAQRLKGDTQYF; CDR3nt: TGTGCCAGCAGTGCCCAGCGCCTGAAGGGGGATACGCAGTATTTT
j_gene: TRBJ2-7; d_gene: NA; abundance: NA; v_gene: TRBV11-2; CDR3aa: CASSSWRNYEQYF; CDR3nt: TGTGCCAGCAGCTCGTGGAGAAACTACGAGCAGTACTTC
j_gene: TRBJ1-2; d_gene: NA; abundance: NA; v_gene: TRBV9; CDR3aa: CASSVAGRYGYTF; CDR3nt: TGTGCCAGCAGCGTAGCGGGACGCTATGGCTACACCTTC
j_gene: TRBJ2-5; d_gene: TRBD1; abundance: NA; v_gene: TRBV28; CDR3aa: CASSPRDRGRVARETQYF; CDR3nt: TGTGCCAGCAGTCCCCGGGACAGGGGGCGGGTGGCTCGAGAGACCCAGTACTTC
j_gene: TRBJ1-2; d_gene: TRBD1; abundance: NA; v_gene: TRBV2; CDR3aa: CASSADMTGNYGYTF; CDR3nt: TGTGCCAGCAGTGCCGACATGACAGGGAACTATGGCTACACCTTC